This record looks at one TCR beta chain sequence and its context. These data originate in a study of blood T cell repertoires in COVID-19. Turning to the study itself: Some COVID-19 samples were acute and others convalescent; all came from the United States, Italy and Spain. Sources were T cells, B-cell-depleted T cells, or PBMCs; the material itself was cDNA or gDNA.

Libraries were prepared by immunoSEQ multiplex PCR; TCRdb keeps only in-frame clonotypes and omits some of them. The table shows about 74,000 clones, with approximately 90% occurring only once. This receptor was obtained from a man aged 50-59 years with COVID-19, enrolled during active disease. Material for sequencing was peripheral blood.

CDR3 DNA sequence: TGTGCCAGCAGCCAAAGCGGGGCCAACGTCCTGACTTTC. The encoded protein is CASSQSGANVLTF. V and J are TRBV14 and TRBJ2-6; the D is unclear. Trimming removed 2 bases at V and 4 bases at J, with 3 bases between. Germline assignment: CDR1 SGHDN and CDR2 FVKESK. CDR3 length: 13 residues.